This TCR beta chain appears in the sequencing data of a study of blood T cell repertoires in COVID-19. Overall study: The United States, Italy and Spain provided the acute and convalescent COVID-19 samples. From T cells, B-cell-depleted T cells, or PBMCs came the material, which was cDNA or gDNA.

CDR1 and CDR2 from the germline V gene are GTSNPN and SVGIG (reference sequence). Unmatched junction bases numbered 14, after V lost 2 bases and J lost 7 bases. This CDR3 is built from 16 residues. Per the original methods: How many nucleated cells were present was estimated from reference gene primer amplification. TCRdb keeps only in-frame clones here, not all; method: immunoSEQ multiplex PCR. The V and J calls and the clone size are those of that table, but D and trimming were determined from the DNA. In the table there are more than 200,000 clones, around four fifths of which are singletons. This clone was detected a few times.

The clonotype was recovered from a man aged 35-49 years with acute or convalescent COVID-19. This chain uses TRBV30 with TRBJ1-2; 9 bases match TRBD1. Input material: peripheral blood. This CDR3 is CAWSPLPTGGRRGYTF. DNA for the CDR3: TGTGCCTGGAGTCCCCTACCGACAGGGGGGCGGCGTGGCTACACCTTC.